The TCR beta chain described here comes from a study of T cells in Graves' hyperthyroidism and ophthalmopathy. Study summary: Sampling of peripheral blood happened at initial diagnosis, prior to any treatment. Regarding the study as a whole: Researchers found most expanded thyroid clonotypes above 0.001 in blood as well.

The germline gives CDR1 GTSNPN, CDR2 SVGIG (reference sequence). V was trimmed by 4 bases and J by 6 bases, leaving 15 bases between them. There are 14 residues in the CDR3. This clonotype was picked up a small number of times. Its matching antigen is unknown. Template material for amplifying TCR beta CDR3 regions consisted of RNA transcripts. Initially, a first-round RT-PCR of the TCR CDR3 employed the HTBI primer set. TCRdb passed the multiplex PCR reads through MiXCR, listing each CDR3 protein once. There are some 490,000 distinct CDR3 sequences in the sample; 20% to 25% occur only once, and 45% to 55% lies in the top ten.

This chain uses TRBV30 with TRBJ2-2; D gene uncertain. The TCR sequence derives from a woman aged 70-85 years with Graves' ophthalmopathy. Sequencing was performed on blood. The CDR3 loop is CAWTVPGFAGELFF. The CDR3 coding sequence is TGTGCCTGGACCGTGCCCGGGTTCGCCGGGGAGCTGTTTTTT.